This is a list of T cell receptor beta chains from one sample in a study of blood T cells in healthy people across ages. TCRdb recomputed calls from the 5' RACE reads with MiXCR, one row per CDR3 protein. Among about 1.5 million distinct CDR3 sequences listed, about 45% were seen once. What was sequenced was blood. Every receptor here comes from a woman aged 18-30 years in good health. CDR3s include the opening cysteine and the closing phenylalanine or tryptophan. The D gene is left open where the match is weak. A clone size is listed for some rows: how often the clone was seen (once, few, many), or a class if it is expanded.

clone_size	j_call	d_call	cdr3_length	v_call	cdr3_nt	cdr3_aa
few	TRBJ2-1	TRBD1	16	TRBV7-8	TGTGCCAGCAGCCATAGGAGGACAGGGGAGGACAATGAGCAGTTCTTC	CASSHRRTGEDNEQFF
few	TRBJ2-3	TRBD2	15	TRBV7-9	TGTGCCAGCAGCGTTAGCGGGAGTAGGACAGATACGCAGTATTTT	CASSVSGSRTDTQYF
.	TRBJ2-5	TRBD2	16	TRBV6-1	TGTGCCAGCAGTCAGAATTTGCGGGGGTTCCAAGAGACCCAGTACTTC	CASSQNLRGFQETQYF
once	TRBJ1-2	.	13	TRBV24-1	TGTGCCACCAGTGACCTTGACAGTTCTGGCTACACCTTC	CATSDLDSSGYTF
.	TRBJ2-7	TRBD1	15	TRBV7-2	TGTGCCAGCAGCTTAGGACAGGGAGACAGGGACGAGCAGTACTTC	CASSLGQGDRDEQYF
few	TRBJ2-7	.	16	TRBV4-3	TGCGCCAGCAGCTCCCGACCGACAGGAAGCTCCTACGAGCAGTACTTC	CASSSRPTGSSYEQYF
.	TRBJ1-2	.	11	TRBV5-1	TGCGCCAGCAGTTGGGGTCTAGGCTACACCTTC	CASSWGLGYTF
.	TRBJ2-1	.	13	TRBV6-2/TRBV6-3	TGTGCCATCAACGTAGGCTACAGCGATGAGCAGTTCTTC	CAINVGYSDEQFF
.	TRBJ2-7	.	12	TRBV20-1	TGCAGTGCTAGGGTACAGACTTACGAGCAGTACTTC	CSARVQTYEQYF
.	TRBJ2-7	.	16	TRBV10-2	TGCGCCAGCAGTGAGCAGGCGGTGTCGGGGTCTTACGAGCAGTACTTC	CASSEQAVSGSYEQYF
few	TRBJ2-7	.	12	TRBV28	TGTGCCAGCAGCGACGGACAGATAGAGCAGTACTTC	CASSDGQIEQYF
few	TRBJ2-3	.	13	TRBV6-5	TGTGCCAGCAGCCCCGATTCGGACTATACGCAGTATTTT	CASSPDSDYTQYF
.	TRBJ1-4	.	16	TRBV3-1	TGTGCCAGCAGCCCCGACCCGGGGACAACTAATGAAAAACTGTTTTTT	CASSPDPGTTNEKLFF
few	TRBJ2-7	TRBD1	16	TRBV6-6	TGTGCCAGCAGTACTACGGGACAGGGGGGCTCCTACGAGCAGTACTTC	CASSTTGQGGSYEQYF
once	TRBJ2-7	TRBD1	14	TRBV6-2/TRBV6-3	TGTGCCAGCAGTGTGACAGGGATACCCTACGAGCAGTACTTC	CASSVTGIPYEQYF
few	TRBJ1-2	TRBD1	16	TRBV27	TGTGCCAGCAGTTTAGCGGGACAGGACACTAACTATGGCTACACCTTC	CASSLAGQDTNYGYTF
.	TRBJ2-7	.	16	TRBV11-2	TGTGCCAGCAGGAAATGGGCAGGGGCTTCCTACAATGAGCAGTACTTC	CASRKWAGASYNEQYF
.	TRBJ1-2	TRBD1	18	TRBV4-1	TGCGCCAGCAGCCAAGGACCCGGGACAGGGGTAATTAGTAATGGCTACACCTTC	CASSQGPGTGVISNGYTF
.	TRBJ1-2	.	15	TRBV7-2	TGTGCCAGCAGCTTAAAACCAGGGCTGGACTATGGCTACACCTTC	CASSLKPGLDYGYTF
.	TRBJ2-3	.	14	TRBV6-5	TGTGCCAGCAGTTTGTACAGGGTAACAGATACGCAGTATTTT	CASSLYRVTDTQYF
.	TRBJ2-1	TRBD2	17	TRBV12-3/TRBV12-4	TGTGCCAGCAGTTTAGCGGGGACTAGCGGGGGCACTAGTGAGCAGTTCTTC	CASSLAGTSGGTSEQFF
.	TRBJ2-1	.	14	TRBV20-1	TGCAGTGCTAGTGAGGGGAGCTCCTACAATGAGCAGTTCTTC	CSASEGSSYNEQFF
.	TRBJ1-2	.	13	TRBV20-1	TGCAGTGCTAGAGTGAATGAGAACTATGGCTACACCTTC	CSARVNENYGYTF
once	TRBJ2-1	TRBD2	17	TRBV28	TGTGCCAGCAGTTCGGGACTAGCGGGAGGGCCGGGCAATGAGCAGTTCTTC	CASSSGLAGGPGNEQFF
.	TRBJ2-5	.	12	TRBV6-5	TGTGCCAGCAGAACACCTCAAGAGACCCAGTACTTC	CASRTPQETQYF
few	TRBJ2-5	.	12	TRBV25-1	TGTGCCAGCAGTGAATGGGATGGGACCCAGTACTTC	CASSEWDGTQYF
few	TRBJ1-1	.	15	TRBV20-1	TGCAGTGCTAGAGATCGGGCAGCCAAGAACACTGAAGCTTTCTTT	CSARDRAAKNTEAFF
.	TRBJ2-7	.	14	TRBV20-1	TGCAGTGCTAGCATAGCGGCCCTCTCCTACGAGCAGTACTTC	CSASIAALSYEQYF
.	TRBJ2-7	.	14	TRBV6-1	TGTGCCAGCAGACAGGGTCAGTCTCCGGGCGAGCAGTACTTC	CASRQGQSPGEQYF
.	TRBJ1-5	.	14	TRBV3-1	TGTGCCAGCAGCCTTTCAGCCGCGCGTCAGCCCCAGCATTTT	CASSLSAARQPQHF
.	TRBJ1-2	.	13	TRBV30	TGTGCCTGCACCGGGGTAAAGGTTGGTGGCTACACCTTC	CACTGVKVGGYTF
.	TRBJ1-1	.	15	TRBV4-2	TGTGCCAGCAGCCAAGACCCACAGGGAGGGACTGAAGCTTTCTTT	CASSQDPQGGTEAFF
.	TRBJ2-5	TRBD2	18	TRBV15	TGTGCCACCAGCAGGGCACTAGCGGGAGGGCCGGGTTACAATGAGCAGTACTTC	CATSRALAGGPGYNEQYF
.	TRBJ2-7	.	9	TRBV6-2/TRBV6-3	TGTGCCCCATCCTACGAGCAGTACTTC	CAPSYEQYF
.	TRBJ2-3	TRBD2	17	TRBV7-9	TGTGCCAGCAGCCGAACTAGCGGGAGAAGAGGTTCAGATACGCAGTATTTT	CASSRTSGRRGSDTQYF
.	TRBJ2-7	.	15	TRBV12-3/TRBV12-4	TGTGCCAGCAGTTTTTGGGGGGAGAGCTCCTACGAGCAGTACTTC	CASSFWGESSYEQYF
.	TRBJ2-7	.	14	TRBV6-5	TGCGCCAGCAGTTACGGGACCGCCTCCCACGAGCAGTACTTC	CASSYGTASHEQYF
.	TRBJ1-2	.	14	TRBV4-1	TGCGCCAGCAGCCAAGCCCGGGCCGACTATGGCTACACCTTC	CASSQARADYGYTF
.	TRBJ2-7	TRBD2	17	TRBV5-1	TGCGCCAGCAGCTCGGGACTAGCGGGAGGTATTACCTACGAGCAGTACTTC	CASSSGLAGGITYEQYF
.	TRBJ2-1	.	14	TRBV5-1	TGCGCCAGCAGCTTGGCCCCAGAAACCGATGAGCAGTTCTTC	CASSLAPETDEQFF
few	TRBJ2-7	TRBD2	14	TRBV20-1	TGCAGTGCTACCATAGCGGGAGGCTCATACGAGCAGTACTTC	CSATIAGGSYEQYF
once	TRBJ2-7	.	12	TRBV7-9	TGTGCCAGCAGCTTCAACCTCTACGAGCAGTACTTC	CASSFNLYEQYF
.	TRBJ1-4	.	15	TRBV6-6	TGTGCCAGCAGTTCCACCCCGGAGGGTCGGTTGGAACTGTTTTTT	CASSSTPEGRLELFF
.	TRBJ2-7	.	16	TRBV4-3	TGCGCCAGCAGCCCCCATGGGTCGGCATTTGGGGAGACCCGGTACTTC	CASSPHGSAFGETRYF
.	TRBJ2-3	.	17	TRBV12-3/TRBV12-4	TGTGCCAGCAGTGCTCCGTCGGGATGGGGTGTTGCAGATACGCAGTATTTT	CASSAPSGWGVADTQYF
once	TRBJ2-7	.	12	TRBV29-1	TGCAGCGCTTGCGGACAGACCTACGAGCAGTACTTC	CSACGQTYEQYF
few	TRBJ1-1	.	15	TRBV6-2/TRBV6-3	TGTGCCAGCAGTTACTCTTCGGTACCGAACACTGAAGCTTTCTTT	CASSYSSVPNTEAFF
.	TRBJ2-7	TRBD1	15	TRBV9	TGTGCCAGCAGCGTATCGGGACAGGGTAGGGTCGAGCAGTACTTC	CASSVSGQGRVEQYF
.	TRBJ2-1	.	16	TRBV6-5	TGTGCCAGCAGTTACTCGAAGGCTAGCCGCTACAATGAGCAGTTCTTC	CASSYSKASRYNEQFF
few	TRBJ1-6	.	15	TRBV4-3	TGCGCCAGCAGCCAAGCTGGACATTCCAATTCACCCCTCCACTTT	CASSQAGHSNSPLHF
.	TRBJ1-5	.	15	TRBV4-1	TGCGCCAGCAGCCAAGAGGGCAGGTCCAATCAGCCCCAGCATTTT	CASSQEGRSNQPQHF
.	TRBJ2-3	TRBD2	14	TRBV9	TGTGCCAGCAGCGCCGGGACTATCGAGGGTACGCAGTATTTT	CASSAGTIEGTQYF